This TCR beta chain was sequenced for a study of ipilimumab plus nivolumab after autologous stem cell transplantation. Study background: The DLBCL group included primary refractory and relapsed cases. General study findings and limits: TCR repertoire, Treg phenotype and gut microbiota reportedly support more study of this approach.

Checkpoint therapy with ipilimumab 1 mg/kg began 14 to 28 days after transplant. Patients received nivolumab 3 mg/kg at weeks 1, 4, 7, 10, then fortnightly to week 26. Assay: immunoSEQ multiplex PCR; the TCRdb copy retains only in-frame clones and omits some. Of about 19,000 clones listed, around 81% are singletons. Turning to this clone: Its antigen is not identified.

The junction had 11 bases not matched to a gene; V was cut back by 4 bases and J by 3 bases. CDR3 length: 18 amino acids. The sequence was collected from a male donor with diffuse large B-cell lymphoma. The V and J genes are TRBV23-1 and TRBJ2-2; 10 nucleotides align to TRBD1. TRBV23-1 is an ORF, with its function uncertain. Source: PBMCs, taken in a trial of ipilimumab plus nivolumab as post-transplant consolidation. Here the CDR3 reads CASSLYYGTGAHTGELFF. The CDR3 bases are TGCGCCAGCAGTCTGTACTACGGGACAGGGGCGCACACCGGGGAGCTGTTTTTT.